Shown below are 4 T cell receptor beta chains from a single sample sequenced in a study of cytomegalovirus exposure and HLA in healthy donors. PCR involved 60 Vbeta and 13 Jbeta primers. The method was immunoSEQ multiplex PCR; TCRdb's version includes in-frame clones alone and lacks a portion of them. The sample comprises approximately 100,000 clones, around 80% of which are singletons, and 16% rests with the top ten. The sample consisted of PBMCs. Receptor source: a man between 60 and 70 years old in good health and CMV-seropositive.

V and J are TRBV4-2 and TRBJ2-2; TRBD2 matches at 11 bases. The V gene's germline CDR1 is LGHNA and CDR2 YNFKEQ. This CDR3 comprises 16 residues. V lost 5 bases to trimming and J lost 0 bases; unmatched junction nucleotides: 2. The CDR3 spells CASSYSGGANTGELFF. CDR3 in DNA: TGTGCCAGCAGCTATAGCGGGGGGGCGAACACCGGGGAGCTGTTTTTT.

About this clone: This sample also contains other DNA sequences that code for the same CDR3. The genes are TRBV9 and TRBJ1-1; 7 positions agree with TRBD1. CDR3 size: 14 residues. V lost 3 bases, J lost 2 bases, and 4 bases stayed unmatched. Germline values: CDR1 SGDLS, CDR2 YYNGEE. CDR3 region: CASSARTGNTEAFF. In DNA, the CDR3 is TGTGCCAGCAGCGCCCGGACAGGAAACACTGAAGCTTTCTTT.

DNA of the CDR3: TGCGCCAGCTCGATACAGGGGCAGGGGCCCCAGCATTTT. The encoded protein is CASSIQGQGPQHF. The V call is TRBV5-1, the J call TRBJ1-5; TRBD1 agrees at 7 bases. CDR1 and CDR2 (germline): SGHRS, YFSETQ. CDR3 length: 13 amino acids. The ends lost 7 bases at V and 9 bases at J; junction bases unmatched: 10. The full variable domain, completed using reference TRBV5-1 and TRBJ1-5, is KAGVTQTPRYLIKTRGQQVTLSCSPISGHRSVSWYQQTPGQGLQFLFEYFSETQRNKGNFPGRFSGRQFSNSRSEMNVSTLELGDSALYLCASSIQGQGPQHFGDGTRLSIL.

The chain carries TRBV4-2 and TRBJ2-5, with TRBD2 matching over 12 bases. The CDR3 contains 15 residues. CDR1 LGHNA and CDR2 YNFKEQ come from the germline V gene. V trimming: 0 bases; J trimming: 11 bases; junction bases outside the gene matches: 7. This CDR3 reads CASSQDRASGGVQYF. The CDR3 DNA sequence: TGTGCCAGCAGCCAAGATAGAGCTAGCGGGGGGGTGCAGTACTTC.